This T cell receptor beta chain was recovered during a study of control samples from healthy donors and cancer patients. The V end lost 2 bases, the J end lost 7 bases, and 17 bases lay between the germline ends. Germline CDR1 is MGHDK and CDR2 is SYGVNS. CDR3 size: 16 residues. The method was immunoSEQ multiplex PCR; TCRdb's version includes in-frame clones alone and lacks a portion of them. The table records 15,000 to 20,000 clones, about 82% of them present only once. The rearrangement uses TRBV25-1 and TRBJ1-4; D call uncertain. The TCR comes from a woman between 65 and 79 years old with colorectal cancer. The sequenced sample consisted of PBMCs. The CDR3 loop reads CASSEGVGLKGEKLFF. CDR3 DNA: TGTGCCAGCAGTGAAGGGGTAGGGCTTAAGGGTGAAAAACTGTTTTTT.